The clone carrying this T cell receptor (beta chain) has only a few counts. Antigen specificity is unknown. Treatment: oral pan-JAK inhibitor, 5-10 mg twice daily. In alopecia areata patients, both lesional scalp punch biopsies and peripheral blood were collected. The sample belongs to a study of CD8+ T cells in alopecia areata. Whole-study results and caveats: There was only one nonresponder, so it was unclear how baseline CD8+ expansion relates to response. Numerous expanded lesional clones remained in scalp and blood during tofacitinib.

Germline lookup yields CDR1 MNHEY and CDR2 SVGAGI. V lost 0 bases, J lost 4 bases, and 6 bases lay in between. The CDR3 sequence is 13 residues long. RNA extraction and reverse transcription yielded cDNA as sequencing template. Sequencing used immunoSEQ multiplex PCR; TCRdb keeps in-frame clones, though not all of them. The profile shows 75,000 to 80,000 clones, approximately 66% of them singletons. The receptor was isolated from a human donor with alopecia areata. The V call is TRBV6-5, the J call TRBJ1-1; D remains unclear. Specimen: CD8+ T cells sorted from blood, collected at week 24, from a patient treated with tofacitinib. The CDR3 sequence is CASSYSEVTEAFF. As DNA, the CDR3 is TGTGCCAGCAGTTACTCCGAAGTCACTGAAGCTTTCTTT.